Here is one T cell receptor beta chain with its context. Its antigen target is currently unknown. Per-base qualities were not stored, and no clone one base away is much larger. Trimming takes 4 bases from V and 6 bases from J, and the germline ends sit 9 bases apart. The germline V gene provides CDR1 SNHLY and CDR2 FYNNEI. Including cysteine and phenylalanine, the CDR3 has 12 amino acids. CDR3 DNA only is kept here, 36 bases in frame from base 1. The sample originates from a study of beta chain features in type 1 diabetes (dated by TCRdb to the late 2010s). About the investigation overall: Mean age, gender distribution, total cell number and subset yield were not different between patients and healthy donors. A total of 90 million to 140 million sorted cells were examined across all samples, and RNA yield correlated strongly with the number of cells per subset. Naive and central memory subsets were obtained from all 30 or so donors, but regulatory and stem cell-like memory subsets were isolated from only 8 patients and roughly 8 healthy donors. The study compared the TCRB repertoires of sorted circulating CD4+ T cell subsets in recently diagnosed type 1 diabetes patients with those in matched healthy donors.

All of the isolated RNA was reverse transcribed with the High Capacity cDNA Reverse Transcription Kit, so expressed TCRB transcripts were sequenced. Naive, central memory and regulatory T cell samples underwent deep immunoSEQ sequencing, averaging about 3.3 million total reads per sample. Sorted cells were lysed in RLT buffer, and RNA was extracted using DNase-treated RNeasy Micro or Mini kits according to cell number. To prevent cross-contamination, each cell subset was processed individually, whereas patient and healthy donor samples were processed jointly. Using the immunoSEQ multiplex PCR, TCRB sequences were amplified from cDNA into 87-bp fragments spanning the CDR3 region. Sequencing of the amplicons was performed on the Illumina HiSeq platform. The paper's processing steps were these. PCR bias was computationally corrected using synthetic template baselines, reads within Hamming distance 2 were collapsed, and singletons that could not be merged were discarded. By aligning reads against IMGT, V, D and J genes, CDR3 length, and insertions or deletions at six rearrangement sites were assigned. Within each subset, clonotype counts were normalized to sorted cell number, after which true diversity and Gini coefficients were computed with the tcR R package. The overlap coefficient, calculated on TCRB nucleotide sequences, was used to quantify repertoire sharing. Out-of-frame TCRB sequences from naive cells were analyzed to stand in for the pre-selection repertoire. Drawn from immuneACCESS, this table holds only the in-frame rearrangements with V and J called that TCRdb kept. Clones are partly lost; checked studies trace under half to an unresolved V gene and leave the rest unexplained. That table gives V, J and clone size, and the DNA gave D and trimming. The sample has 900,000 or so clones on record, 17% of them singletons. The top ten hold 0.023% of the sample.

Here is what the overall study found, with its caveats: Because cDNA was sequenced instead of genomic DNA, highly expressing activated cells could be over-represented, though the groups showed no difference in activation or CD3 levels. At VDJ recombination sites, type 1 diabetes patients had fewer insertions and more deleted nucleotides, which implies abnormalities in thymic rearrangement. The naive, central memory and regulatory TCRB repertoires appeared to resemble one another more closely among patients than among healthy donors. Because the HLA sub-analyses included only small numbers of individuals, any influence of HLA type on TCRB rearrangement was left unresolved. In all four CD4+ subsets, TCRB CDR3 length was moderately but significantly shorter in type 1 diabetes patients. PCR may preferentially amplify shorter templates, but because patient and control samples were amplified and corrected together, any resulting skew would affect both groups equally.

Each donor gave one peripheral blood draw, approximately 0.11 L on average, collected into heparinised tubes. Naive, central memory, regulatory and stem cell-like memory CD4+ T cells were sorted on a BD FACSAria II using a panel including CD45RO, CCR7, CD25, CD127, CD95 and CD27. All sorted populations exceeded 95% purity. PBMCs were isolated immediately by Lymphoprep density gradient centrifugation and stained directly without culture. So that batch effects would be minimized, each experiment stained and sorted samples in pairs, pairing one healthy donor with one patient. This TCR was sampled from a woman between 18 and 30 years old in good health. The sample comprised naive CD4+ T cells from blood. In light of the paper, this sample's cell subset or site label describes: true naive CD4+ T cells. The chain employs TRBV2 and TRBJ1-1; possibly the D gene is TRBD1, per 5 matching bases. The DNA reads as follows: TGTGCCAGCAGTGTCGCGGGGGCTGAAGCTTTCTTT. Translated, this is CASSVAGAEAFF.